Below, 30 T cell receptor beta chains from the same sample are listed, as sequenced in a study of cytotoxic CD8 clonotypes in ibrutinib-treated CLL (dated by TCRdb to 2020 to 2022). Receptor libraries were prepared by the immunoSEQ multiplex PCR assay. TCRdb took this table from immuneACCESS and kept in-frame rearrangements with V and J called. Such tables lack part of the clones; where checked against another copy, unresolved V genes explain under half of the gap, and the rest is unexplained. The sample profile shows some 350,000 clones; 60% to 80% of them were found once. The ten biggest clones cover around 6.5% of the sample. The sequenced sample was PBMCs, obtained after 36 months of ibrutinib treatment. Source of these receptors: a human donor with chronic lymphocytic leukemia.

Only a few counts were recorded for this clone. V is TRBV28 and J is TRBJ1-2; D gene unclear. The CDR3 length is 11 residues. Germline CDR1 MDHEN, CDR2 SYDVKM. V was cut by 6 bases and J by 8 bases, with 10 bases left in between. CDR3 DNA: TGTGCCAGCAGCAACCAACGAGGCTACACCTTC. Protein sequence: CASSNQRGYTF.

The chain has TRBV27 and TRBJ2-2; 11 bases are shared with TRBD2. The V gene end was trimmed by 5 bases and the J gene end by 4 bases; junction bases not matched to a gene: 15. The germline CDR1 and CDR2 sequences are MNHEY and SMNVEV (reference sequence). CDR3 length: 19 residues. Written as DNA, the CDR3 is TGTGCCAGCAGTAGACAGGCTCTTGGGACTAGCGGCCGCACCGGGGAGCTGTTTTTT. Its protein product is CASSRQALGTSGRTGELFF.

A few counts support this clone. This chain uses TRBV28 with TRBJ2-2, with TRBD2 matching 14 bases. This CDR3 comprises 19 residues. Germline CDR1 MDHEN, CDR2 SYDVKM. V lost 4 bases, J lost 4 bases, and 11 bases stayed unmatched. The CDR3 DNA follows: TGTGCCAGCAGTTCTTGGTCGGGACTAGCGGGAGATAGCACCGGGGAGCTGTTTTTT. It is translated as CASSSWSGLAGDSTGELFF. The full variable domain, rest sourced from reference TRBV28 and TRBJ2-2, is DVKVTQSSRYLVKRTGEKVFLECVQDMDHENMFWYRQDPGLGLRLIYFSYDVKMKEKGDIPEGYSVSREKKERFSLILESASTNQTSMYLCASSSWSGLAGDSTGELFFGEGSRLTVL.

The gene calls are TRBV5-1 and TRBJ2-2; D ambiguous. This CDR3 comprises 15 residues. V was clipped by 0 bases and J by 1 base, with 7 bases between them. Germline V gene data show CDR1 as SGHRS and CDR2 as YFSETQ. The CDR3 DNA follows: TGCGCCAGCAGCTTGGGGATACAGAACACCGGGGAGCTGTTTTTT. It translates to CASSLGIQNTGELFF.

The rearrangement uses TRBV6-5 and TRBJ1-1; no firm D call. Trimming pared 6 bases from V and 4 bases from J, leaving 12 bases between. This CDR3 comprises 13 residues. Germline CDR1 reads MNHEY; CDR2 reads SVGAGI. The CDR3 nucleotides read TGTGCCAGCAGGTTTGGGTTGAGCACTGAAGCTTTCTTT. This gives the protein CASRFGLSTEAFF.

The table lists this clone with a few counts. The chain recombines TRBV5-1 with TRBJ1-2, with D unresolved. With 0 bases removed from V and 2 bases from J, the gap between germline ends came to 8 bases. Germline V gives CDR1 SGHRS, CDR2 YFSETQ. The CDR3 covers 14 residues. CDR3 protein: CASSLASQNYGYTF. The CDR3 DNA is TGCGCCAGCAGCTTGGCCTCCCAAAACTATGGCTACACCTTC.

The rearrangement links TRBV18 to TRBJ1-2, with D unclear. Germline values: CDR1 KGHSH, CDR2 LQKENI. V was pared by 0 bases and J by 5 bases, with 10 bases between. The CDR3 length is 14 residues. The CDR3, as DNA: TGTGCCAGCTCACCACCGGGCCCCTTATATGGCTACACCTTC. Protein: CASSPPGPLYGYTF.

The V and J genes are TRBV11-2 and TRBJ1-1, with 9 bases identical to TRBD1. Germline CDR1 and CDR2: SGHAT and FQNNGV. With 5 bases clipped from V and 5 bases from J, the junction kept 3 bases outside the gene matches. This CDR3 region has 13 residues. The CDR3 nucleotides read TGTGCCAGCAGCATAGGACAGGGGACTGAAGCTTTCTTT. It specifies CASSIGQGTEAFF.

This chain joins TRBV6-1 and TRBJ1-1; 7 bases line up with TRBD1. CDR1 MNHNS and CDR2 SASEGT come from the germline V gene. The CDR3 contains 14 residues. The V segment lost 6 bases and the J segment 0 bases; nucleotides outside the gene matches: 4. The CDR3 region has the DNA TGTGCCAGCAGAGACAGGGTCATGAACACTGAAGCTTTCTTT. It encodes CASRDRVMNTEAFF.

This clone was seen a handful of times. CDR3 in amino acids: CASSLAGQGGGKNTEAFF. In DNA form, the CDR3 reads TGTGCCAGCAGCTTAGCCGGACAGGGTGGGGGGAAGAACACTGAAGCTTTCTTT. The chain uses TRBV11-2 and TRBJ1-1, with 8 bases fitting TRBD1. The CDR3 has 18 residues. Trimming cost V 1 base and J 1 base; bases outside gene matches: 11. Germline V gene lookup returns CDR1 SGHAT and CDR2 FQNNGV. Full variable domain (remainder filled in from reference TRBV11-2 and TRBJ1-1): EAGVAQSPRYKIIEKRQSVAFWCNPISGHATLYWYQQILGQGPKLLIQFQNNGVVDDSQLPKDRFSAERLKGVDSTLKIQPAKLEDSAVYLCASSLAGQGGGKNTEAFFGQGTRLTVV.

This chain links TRBV5-4 with TRBJ1-4, with D hard to call. Germline V lookup: CDR1 SGHNT, CDR2 YYREEE (reference sequence). With 0 bases removed from V and 4 bases from J, the gap between germline ends came to 10 bases. The CDR3 totals 15 residues. In nucleotides, the CDR3 is TGTGCCAGCAGCTTGGAAGGCCCCCATAATGAAAAACTGTTTTTT. It is translated as CASSLEGPHNEKLFF.

The rearrangement joins TRBV7-9 to TRBJ2-7; either TRBD1 or TRBD2 may fit D (5 bases each). V lost 7 bases, J lost 1 base, and 17 bases lay in between. CDR1 is SEHNR, CDR2 FQNEAQ, per germline (reference sequence). The CDR3 is 15 amino acids. CDR3: CASTSPGDHSYEQYF. The CDR3 nucleotides are TGTGCCAGCACCTCACCCGGGGACCATTCCTACGAGCAGTACTTC.

In this sample, this clone turned up a few times. The genes are TRBV6-5 and TRBJ2-7, with a possible D match to TRBD2 (5 bases). Germline CDR1 and CDR2: MNHEY and SVGAGI. V gave up 0 bases and J gave up 4 bases, with 10 bases separating them. The CDR3 spans 14 residues. CDR3 sequence (DNA): TGTGCCAGCAGTTACTCCTCTAGCTGGTACGAGCAGTACTTC. This gives the protein CASSYSSSWYEQYF.

The gene calls are TRBV7-8 and TRBJ2-3, with 8 nucleotides matching TRBD2. The germline V gene encodes CDR1 SGHVS and CDR2 FQNEAQ. Trimming took 6 bases from V and 5 from J; bases not matched to a gene: 10. CDR3 length equals 15 residues. CDR3 nucleotide sequence: TGTGCCAGCAGTCTCACGGGGGGGCATCAAGATACGCAGTATTTT. Protein sequence: CASSLTGGHQDTQYF.

The chain recombines TRBV6-5 with TRBJ2-1, with D maybe TRBD2 (5 bases). This CDR3 has 13 amino acids. Trimming removed 6 bases from V and 13 bases from J, with 19 bases in between. The V gene's germline CDR1 is MNHEY and CDR2 SVGAGI. The CDR3 coding sequence is TGTGCCAGCAGACCCGGTCTACTAGGATCTCAGTTCTTC. Translation gives CASRPGLLGSQFF.

This clone was seen only a few times. The chain couples TRBV27 to TRBJ1-2; D is unresolved. V gave up 6 bases and J gave up 1 base, with 6 bases separating them. CDR1 and CDR2 from the germline V gene are MNHEY and SMNVEV (reference sequence). The CDR3 loop spans 12 amino acids. The CDR3 DNA reads as TGTGCCAGCAGACAGATTAACTATGGCTACACCTTC. It encodes CASRQINYGYTF.

This clone was counted only a few times. The V and J genes are TRBV7-6 and TRBJ2-2, with a possible D match to TRBD2 (5 bases). Deletions cut 3 bases from V and 2 bases from J, with 16 bases between. The CDR3 extends over 17 amino acids. CDR1 and CDR2 from the germline V gene are SGHVS and FNYEAQ. The CDR3 reads CASSFGPTGLNTGELFF. DNA of the CDR3: TGTGCCAGCAGCTTTGGGCCCACCGGACTTAACACCGGGGAGCTGTTTTTT.

This clone was observed a few times. This sequence joins TRBV2 and TRBJ1-5; no clear D. CDR1 SNHLY and CDR2 FYNNEI come from the germline V gene. This CDR3 is 14 amino acids long. Trimming cost V 3 bases and J 10 bases, with 16 bases left between them. The CDR3: CASSDGNGPRPQHF. CDR3 DNA: TGTGCCAGCAGTGATGGAAACGGGCCTCGCCCCCAGCATTTT. The variable domain in full, with the rest retrieved from reference TRBV2 and TRBJ1-5, is EPEVTQTPSHQVTQMGQEVILRCVPISNHLYFYWYRQILGQKVEFLVSFYNNEISEKSEIFDDQFSVERPDGSNFTLKIRSTKLEDSAMYFCASSDGNGPRPQHFGDGTRLSIL.

The J gene is TRBJ1-5, the V gene TRBV7-9; D is undetermined. The germline gives CDR1 SEHNR, CDR2 FQNEAQ (reference sequence). There are 14 residues in the CDR3. CDR3 sequence (DNA): TGTGCGGGCCAAAACCCTGGTAGCAATCAGCCCCAGCATTTT. This translates into CAGQNPGSNQPQHF.

This chain links TRBV5-1 with TRBJ2-3; TRBD2 agrees at 7 bases. The CDR3 loop spans 15 amino acids. Per the germline V gene, CDR1 is SGHRS and CDR2 is YFSETQ. Trimming took 4 bases from V and 2 from J; bases not matched to a gene: 7. The CDR3 DNA is TGCGCCAGCAGCCCCGGCGGGAGATCCACAGATACGCAGTATTTT. Translation gives CASSPGGRSTDTQYF.

This clone has more than one count but fewer than ten. The rearrangement uses TRBV4-1 and TRBJ2-5; 7 bases agree with TRBD2. Germline CDR1 is MGHRA and CDR2 is YSYEKL. This CDR3 is 14 amino acids long. The ends lost 1 base at V and 6 bases at J; junction bases unmatched: 5. The CDR3 loop is CASSQGLAIQTQYF. The CDR3, as DNA: TGCGCCAGCAGCCAAGGACTAGCAATCCAGACCCAGTACTTC.

This clone has only one observation. This chain joins TRBV5-1 and TRBJ1-3; D unresolved. Looked up from germline, CDR1 is SGHRS and CDR2 is YFSETQ. Trimming left V 0 bases short and J 0 bases short, with 7 bases between. The CDR3 spans 15 residues. CDR3 amino acids: CASSLDANSGNTIYF. CDR3 DNA: TGCGCCAGCAGCTTGGATGCCAACTCTGGAAACACCATATATTTT.

The chain employs TRBV15 and TRBJ2-1; TRBD2 might be the D (6 bases). This CDR3 region has 12 residues. V was shortened by 5 bases and J by 6 bases, with 8 bases between the two germline ends. Germline-derived CDR1 and CDR2 are LNHNV and YYDKDF (reference sequence). This CDR3 reads CATSWGLNEQFF. The CDR3, as DNA: TGTGCCACCAGCTGGGGACTCAATGAGCAGTTCTTC.

The chain carries TRBV5-1 and TRBJ1-2, with D uncertain. The CDR3 has 13 amino acids. CDR1 is SGHRS and CDR2 is YFSETQ in the germline V gene. Trimming removed 2 bases at V and 2 bases at J, with 7 bases between. In DNA form, the CDR3 reads TGCGCCAGCAGCTTAAAGTTAAACTATGGCTACACCTTC. Encoded protein: CASSLKLNYGYTF.

This clone has more than one count but fewer than ten. V usage is TRBV10-1 and J usage is TRBJ1-5; the match to TRBD1 covers 12 bases. With 8 bases clipped from V and 0 bases from J, the junction kept 5 bases outside the gene matches. The CDR3 has 16 residues. Germline lookup yields CDR1 WNHNN and CDR2 SYGVQD (reference sequence). CDR3: CASRDRGRYSNQPQHF. The CDR3, as DNA: TGCGCCAGCCGGGACAGGGGGCGTTATAGCAATCAGCCCCAGCATTTT.

This clone showed up just once. CDR3 sequence: CASRPRRQETQYF. Here the CDR3 DNA reads TGTGCCAGCAGACCCAGGCGCCAAGAGACCCAGTACTTC. This chain links TRBV6-5 with TRBJ2-5; no reliable D call. The CDR3 covers 13 residues. The V end was cut by 6 bases, the J end by 1 base, with 9 bases between. CDR1 is MNHEY, CDR2 SVGAGI, per germline.

On this clone: This same CDR3 is encoded by further DNA sequences in the sample. The CDR3 DNA is TGTGCCAGCAGCTCCCGGACGGCTTATGGCTACACCTTC. As protein: CASSSRTAYGYTF. V and J are TRBV9 and TRBJ1-2; D is unclear. The V end was cut by 4 bases, the J end by 5 bases, with 12 bases between. Germline assignment: CDR1 SGDLS and CDR2 YYNGEE. The CDR3 runs to 13 residues.

The genes are TRBV27 and TRBJ2-7; tentative D call: TRBD1 (6 bases). The germline CDR1 and CDR2 sequences are MNHEY and SMNVEV (reference sequence). The CDR3 covers 14 residues. Trimming shortened V by 6 bases and J by 2 bases, and 14 bases separated the two germline ends. The CDR3 protein is CASRRRGTPYEQYF. CDR3 nucleotides: TGTGCCAGCAGGAGGAGAGGGACACCCTACGAGCAGTACTTC.

The V call is TRBV18, the J call TRBJ2-4; 7 bases line up with TRBD1. The J segment lost 5 bases and the V segment lost 6 bases, leaving 13 bases of the junction unmatched. Germline V gene lookup returns CDR1 KGHSH and CDR2 LQKENI. The CDR3 runs to 16 residues. The CDR3 coding sequence is TGTGCCAGCTCCCCGGGGACAGTCCTAGTGGAAAACATTCAGTACTTC. Translation gives CASSPGTVLVENIQYF.

This chain uses TRBV27 with TRBJ2-7; TRBD2 matches at 10 bases. The germline gives CDR1 MNHEY, CDR2 SMNVEV (reference sequence). The CDR3 has 16 residues. Trimming at V came to 5 bases and at J to 2 bases, leaving 9 bases not matched to a gene. The CDR3 region has the DNA TGTGCCAGCAGTCGCGCGCTAGCGGGAGTCCCCTACGAGCAGTACTTC. Translated: CASSRALAGVPYEQYF.